The rows below give T cell receptor beta chains drawn from one sample of a study of blood T cell repertoires in COVID-19. The repertoire was sequenced with immunoSEQ multiplex PCR; TCRdb's copy has only in-frame clones and lacks some. Of under 250,000 clones listed, roughly four fifths were seen once; the top ten hold about 8%. Sequenced input: peripheral blood. Every receptor here comes from a woman between 45 and 60 years old with active or convalescent COVID-19. Each CDR3 is given with its conserved first and last residue. D genes are given only for firm matches. Rows may omit the clone size; those that give it use once, few, many or a size class.

V gene,J gene,clone size,D gene,CDR3 protein,CDR3 DNA
TRBV27,TRBJ2-3,NA,TRBD2,CASRPFSGTADTQYF,TGTGCCAGCAGGCCTTTTAGCGGGACGGCAGATACGCAGTATTTT
TRBV14,TRBJ2-7,NA,TRBD1,CASSQDFWTGLQEQYF,TGTGCCAGCAGCCAAGATTTTTGGACAGGGCTACAAGAGCAGTACTTC
TRBV7-2,TRBJ2-1,NA,TRBD2,CASSPGLGVQFF,TGTGCCAGCAGCCCGGGACTAGGGGTTCAGTTCTTC
TRBV19,TRBJ1-6,NA,TRBD1,CASSMATGLNSPLHF,TGTGCCAGTAGTATGGCGACAGGGCTCAATTCACCCCTCCACTTT
TRBV5-1,TRBJ2-3,few,NA,CASSSLNSGNTDTQYF,TGCGCCAGCAGCTCCCTAAATAGCGGAAACACAGATACGCAGTATTTT
TRBV29-1,TRBJ2-7,NA,TRBD1,CSVLDRGHEQYF,TGCAGCGTACTCGACAGGGGACACGAGCAGTACTTC
TRBV5-1,TRBJ1-2,NA,TRBD1,CASSLGGTGSNSYGYTF,TGCGCCAGCAGCTTGGGAGGGACAGGGTCTAACAGCTATGGCTACACCTTC
TRBV5-1,TRBJ1-3,once,NA,CASSISGSEGNTIYF,TGCGCCAGCAGCATATCAGGGTCGGAGGGAAACACCATATATTTT
TRBV7-9,TRBJ1-5,NA,NA,CASSKSGADNQPQHF,TGTGCCAGCAGCAAATCAGGGGCGGACAATCAGCCCCAGCATTTT
TRBV6-6,TRBJ1-5,NA,NA,CASSLLRGSGETQPQHF,TGTGCCAGCAGTCTTCTCCGGGGGAGCGGGGAGACCCAGCCCCAGCATTTT
TRBV12-3/TRBV12-4,TRBJ1-1,NA,NA,CASSPPPDTEAFF,TGTGCCAGCAGTCCTCCCCCGGACACTGAAGCTTTCTTT
TRBV6-5,TRBJ1-6,NA,TRBD1,CASSYSTGGGSPLHF,TGTGCCAGCAGTTACTCGACAGGGGGCGGTTCACCCCTCCACTTT
TRBV6-5,TRBJ1-5,NA,TRBD1,CASRDRRDQPQHF,TGTGCCAGCAGGGACAGGAGAGATCAGCCCCAGCATTTT
TRBV19,TRBJ2-2,once,NA,CASTTGGGTGELFF,TGTGCCAGTACCACCGGGGGAGGCACCGGGGAGCTGTTTTTT
TRBV2,TRBJ1-5,NA,NA,CASSARQYQPQHF,TGTGCCAGCAGCGCTCGACAGTATCAGCCCCAGCATTTT
TRBV27,TRBJ1-2,NA,NA,CASKPRREAYGYTF,TGTGCCAGCAAGCCACGCAGGGAGGCCTATGGCTACACCTTC